This entry is about one T cell receptor (beta chain). The data belong to a study of T cells in Graves' hyperthyroidism and ophthalmopathy. Amplified TCR beta CDR3 regions derived from RNA transcripts. TCR CDR3 underwent first-round RT-PCR with the HTBI primer set. TCRdb redid the calling of the multiplex PCR reads with MiXCR, one entry per CDR3 protein. The table has a few hundred thousand distinct CDR3 sequences, just over 45% seen once. V was trimmed by 4 bases and J by 2 bases, leaving 13 bases between them. The CDR3 runs 14 residues. The germline CDR1 and CDR2 sequences are SGHRS and YFSETQ. The sequencing input was peripheral blood or thyroid tissue (not recorded which). The sequence was collected from a woman aged 18-29 years with Graves' hyperthyroidism. The V call is TRBV5-1, the J call TRBJ2-7; weak D call: TRBD2 (5 bases). The CDR3 nucleotides are TGCGCCAGCAGCGTAGGACTGGAGGCCTACGAGCAGTACTTC. Translating it yields CASSVGLEAYEQYF.